This passage covers 16 T cell receptor beta chains from one sample sequenced in a study of cytomegalovirus exposure and HLA in healthy donors. Clones were sequenced by immunoSEQ multiplex PCR, and TCRdb holds only the in-frame ones, with some missing. Here the sample spans 130,000 to 150,000 clones, 91% being singletons. Sequencing was done on a sample of PBMCs. The receptor set was obtained from a man between 18 and 35 years old in good health and CMV-seronegative.

This clone appeared once. This chain connects TRBV5-4 to TRBJ1-3; 8 bases match TRBD1. V lost 4 bases to trimming and J lost 1 base; unmatched junction nucleotides: 10. CDR1 and CDR2 (germline): SGHNT, YYREEE (reference sequence). The CDR3 runs 17 residues. The CDR3 DNA is TGTGCCAGCAGCGGGCCTGACAGGGGACTGTCTGGAAACACCATATATTTT. As protein: CASSGPDRGLSGNTIYF.

This clone was found many times. The CDR3, as DNA: TGTGCCAGCAGCTACAGCTCTGGGGCCAACGTCCTGACTTTC. Its translation: CASSYSSGANVLTF. The chain is built from TRBV11-2 and TRBJ2-6; the D is unclear. Trimming took 4 bases from V and 0 from J, leaving 4 bases between them. The CDR3 is 14 residues long. Germline CDR1 is SGHAT and CDR2 is FQNNGV.

This CDR3 is CASSLGTFSGSEAFF. The CDR3 DNA is TGTGCCAGCAGCTTAGGGACATTTAGTGGATCTGAAGCTTTCTTT. The chain has TRBV7-2 and TRBJ1-1; D possibly corresponds to TRBD1 (5 bases). Germline-derived CDR1 and CDR2 are SGHTA and FQGNSA. This CDR3 contains 15 residues. Trimming removed 1 base from V and 6 bases from J, with 15 bases in between.

The chain carries TRBV6-5 and TRBJ1-4, with no clear D. V lost 2 bases to trimming and J lost 2 bases, with 9 bases between them. Looked up from germline, CDR1 is MNHEY and CDR2 is SVGAGI. The length of the CDR3 is 15 residues. CDR3 in amino acids: CASSYEGGTNEKLFF. As DNA, the CDR3 is TGTGCCAGCAGTTACGAAGGAGGGACTAATGAAAAACTGTTTTTT.

This chain links TRBV11-2 with TRBJ2-1, with 9 nucleotides matching TRBD2. The CDR3 totals 15 residues. Trimming removed 2 bases from V and 5 bases from J; junction bases left unmatched: 4. From germline, CDR1 is SGHAT and CDR2 FQNNGV. CDR3 DNA sequence: TGTGCCAGCAGCTTATCTAGCGGGGCGGACAATGAGCAGTTCTTC. It yields the protein CASSLSSGADNEQFF. Complete variable domain (other parts from reference TRBV11-2 and TRBJ2-1): EAGVAQSPRYKIIEKRQSVAFWCNPISGHATLYWYQQILGQGPKLLIQFQNNGVVDDSQLPKDRFSAERLKGVDSTLKIQPAKLEDSAVYLCASSLSSGADNEQFFGPGTRLTVL.

The rearrangement links TRBV2 to TRBJ2-7; TRBD2 matches 11 bases. CDR3 length: 15 residues. Trimming removed 6 bases from V and 2 bases from J; junction bases left unmatched: 6. Germline V gene data show CDR1 as SNHLY and CDR2 as FYNNEI. The chain's CDR3 is CASRDIAGGAYEQYF. CDR3 in DNA: TGTGCCAGCAGGGATATAGCGGGGGGGGCCTACGAGCAGTACTTC.

This chain joins TRBV5-1 and TRBJ2-7, with 9 bases identical to TRBD1. The CDR3 length is 14 residues. Germline V gene sequence: CDR1 SGHRS, CDR2 YFSETQ. Losses at the gene ends were 0 bases for V and 6 bases for J; bases not matched to a gene: 4. This CDR3 reads CASSLDGTGIEQYF. The CDR3 DNA reads as TGCGCCAGCAGCTTGGATGGGACAGGGATCGAGCAGTACTTC.

The chain recombines TRBV27 with TRBJ1-5, with a tentative D call TRBD1 (6 bases). The CDR3 length is 15 residues. The germline V gene encodes CDR1 MNHEY and CDR2 SMNVEV (reference sequence). Trimming removed 5 bases at V and 6 bases at J, with 17 bases between. The CDR3 region has the DNA TGTGCCAGCAGTGCCTCGGGGGGCGCGCTTCAGCCCCAGCATTTT. Its translation is CASSASGGALQPQHF.

The V gene is TRBV5-1, the J gene TRBJ2-7; weak D call: TRBD1 (6 bases). This CDR3 spans 12 amino acids. From germline, CDR1 is SGHRS and CDR2 YFSETQ. The V gene lost 8 bases and the J gene lost 5 bases, with 14 bases spanning the gap. The DNA of the CDR3 is TGCGCCAGTCCTCACAGGGAAGACGAGCAGTACGTC. The encoded protein is CASPHREDEQYV.

V gene TRBV18 combines with J gene TRBJ1-1; TRBD1 might be the D (6 bases). The CDR3 has 13 residues. Trimming left V 3 bases short and J 3 bases short, with 8 bases between. Germline V gene data show CDR1 as KGHSH and CDR2 as LQKENI. The CDR3 nucleotides are TGTGCCAGCTCACCGGACAGTTACACTGAAGCTTTCTTT. It yields the protein CASSPDSYTEAFF.

The chain is built from TRBV4-3 and TRBJ2-2; TRBD2 agrees at 8 bases. The J segment lost 5 bases and the V segment lost 0 bases, leaving 2 bases of the junction unmatched. Germline loops: CDR1 LGHNA, CDR2 YSLEER. CDR3 size: 15 residues. The CDR3 coding sequence is TGCGCCAGCAGCCAAGAATCGGGGGGGACCGGGGAGCTGTTTTTT. This codes for CASSQESGGTGELFF.

The V and J genes are TRBV18 and TRBJ1-4, with a weak D call TRBD1 (5 bases). Trimming cost V 1 base and J 7 bases, with 13 bases left between them. Per germline, CDR1 KGHSH and CDR2 LQKENI. This CDR3 is 15 amino acids long. CDR3 DNA: TGTGCCAGCTCACCACGACCCCCGGGGGGTGAAAAACTGTTTTTT. This gives the protein CASSPRPPGGEKLFF.

The chain's CDR3 is CASSFAGGGGEYF. The DNA for the CDR3 is TGTGCCAGCAGTTTTGCTGGGGGGGGCGGAGAGTACTTC. The rearrangement uses TRBV6-5 and TRBJ2-7, with TRBD2 as a possible D gene (7 bases). V was trimmed by 4 bases and J by 11 bases, leaving 18 bases between them. CDR3 size: 13 residues. CDR1 and CDR2 (germline): MNHEY, SVGAGI.

This clone was seen once. The chain's CDR3 is CASSKSGGSYNEQFF. Here the CDR3 DNA reads TGTGCCAGCAGCAAAAGCGGGGGCAGCTACAATGAGCAGTTCTTC. This chain joins TRBV9 and TRBJ2-1; 8 bases fit TRBD2. Germline lookup yields CDR1 SGDLS and CDR2 YYNGEE. This CDR3 comprises 15 residues. V dropped 4 bases and J dropped 3; count of bases not matched to a gene: 6.

This chain connects TRBV27 to TRBJ2-5; tentative D call: TRBD2 (5 bases). Trimming shortened V by 5 bases and J by 1 base, and 11 bases separated the two germline ends. Germline V gives CDR1 MNHEY, CDR2 SMNVEV (reference sequence). This CDR3 contains 14 residues. CDR3 loop: CASSRGRVQETQYF. The CDR3 nucleotides read TGTGCCAGCAGTCGTGGGCGGGTCCAAGAGACCCAGTACTTC.

The rearrangement joins TRBV6-5 to TRBJ1-6; 8 nucleotides align to TRBD1. Germline V gene sequence: CDR1 MNHEY, CDR2 SVGAGI. This CDR3 has 15 amino acids. Trimming cost V 6 bases and J 5 bases; bases outside gene matches: 6. CDR3 nucleotide sequence: TGTGCCAGCAGCTCGGCGGACAGGGATAATTCACCCCTCCACTTT. Protein sequence: CASSSADRDNSPLHF.